Each of the 5 T cell receptor beta chains below was sequenced from the same sample in a study of blood T cell repertoires in COVID-19. The data were produced by immunoSEQ multiplex PCR, yet TCRdb's version contains in-frame clones alone and is incomplete. The table shows under 300,000 clones, with nearly 90% occurring only once. The sequenced sample was peripheral blood. These receptors were obtained from a woman aged 40 to 50 who had recovered from COVID-19.

J is TRBJ2-1 and V is TRBV24-1; 10 bases line up with TRBD2. This CDR3 contains 16 residues. The J segment lost 5 bases and the V segment lost 1 base, leaving 4 bases of the junction unmatched. CDR1 KGHDR and CDR2 SFDVKD come from the germline V gene. The CDR3 sequence is CATSDFLAGAHNEQFF. CDR3 sequence (DNA): TGTGCCACCAGTGATTTCCTAGCGGGGGCTCACAATGAGCAGTTCTTC.

This clone was recorded only once. The rearrangement uses TRBV23-1 and TRBJ2-1; 7 nucleotides match TRBD2. TRBV23-1 is assigned to the ORF class and has an uncertain function. Trimming took 2 bases from V and 4 from J; bases not matched to a gene: 8. The CDR3 sequence is 16 residues long. The CDR3 sequence: CASSQRRESPYNEQFF. The CDR3 nucleotides are TGCGCCAGCAGTCAACGGCGGGAGTCCCCATACAATGAGCAGTTCTTC.

V and J are TRBV5-6 and TRBJ2-2; TRBD2 aligns across 13 bases. V was pared by 6 bases and J by 4 bases, with 9 bases of the junction left unmatched. This CDR3 is built from 17 residues. The V gene's germline CDR1 is SGHDT and CDR2 YYEEEE. CDR3 sequence (DNA): TGTGCCAGCACCTCCGGGACTAGCGGGACTGGCACCGGGGAGCTGTTTTTT. It encodes CASTSGTSGTGTGELFF.

This clone has only a few counts. V and J are TRBV6-6 and TRBJ1-5, with 9 bases lining up with TRBD1. Germline-derived CDR1 and CDR2 are MNHNY and SVGAGI (reference sequence). V was clipped by 5 bases and J by 7 bases; unmatched bases: 6. The CDR3 has 14 residues. In DNA form, the CDR3 reads TGTGCCAGCAGTGGACAGGGGAGTCACCAGCCCCAGCATTTT. Its translation: CASSGQGSHQPQHF.

This chain joins TRBV7-2 and TRBJ2-4, with 9 nucleotides matching TRBD1. CDR3 length: 19 residues. Germline-derived CDR1 and CDR2 are SGHTA and FQGNSA. The J segment lost 5 bases and the V segment lost 5 bases, leaving 19 bases of the junction unmatched. Written as DNA, the CDR3 is TGTGCCAGCAGCACCGAGGGCTACAGGGGGCAACACCCTCAAAACATTCAGTACTTC. This codes for CASSTEGYRGQHPQNIQYF.